Here is one T cell receptor (beta chain) with its context. In its sample, this clonotype was seen many times. Its antigen is currently not known. No base-level quality is on record; no much larger clone is a single base apart. The data are from a study of T cells in Graves' hyperthyroidism and ophthalmopathy (dated by TCRdb to the late 2010s). Looking at the study overall: Peripheral blood was sampled at the time of initial diagnosis, prior to any treatment. TCR V-J signatures able to tell the groups apart were searched for in a discovery cohort of 95 to 100 patients, of whom more than 40 had Graves' ophthalmopathy and about 60 had stable Graves' hyperthyroidism. Prospective prediction of ophthalmopathy was tested in an independent validation cohort consisting of some 19 hyperthyroidism patients and 15 to 17 patients who later progressed to ophthalmopathy. The 85 to 100 discovery patients were randomly split 7:3 into training and test sets. In addition, the study compared T-cell repertoires in thyroid tissue and in blood from five to seven Graves' hyperthyroidism patients. After sampling, hyperthyroidism patients received methimazole starting at 30 mg daily, and ophthalmopathy patients received high-dose intravenous methylprednisolone. The paper reports TCR Vbeta CDR3 sequencing of approximately 130 peripheral blood samples: 43 ophthalmopathy, fewer than 80 hyperthyroidism and approximately 17 progressor patients.

From a lookup of the germline V gene, CDR1 and CDR2 are SNHLY and FYNNEI. V is cut back by 5 bases and J by 0 bases, with 6 bases in the junction unmatched. The CDR3 sequence holds 17 residues, the cysteine and phenylalanine included. CDR3 DNA is the only sequence kept; it has 51 bases, read in frame from the first base. TCR beta CDR3 regions were amplified from RNA transcripts. For the first round of RT-PCR on the TCR CDR3, the HTBI primer set was used together with the Qiagen OneStep RT-PCR kit. The libraries were constructed in a second round of multiplex PCR and then size-selected and purified. Sequencing of the libraries was done on an Illumina HiSeq2000 using paired-end 100 bp reads. The paper's data handling went like this. Raw data were processed with SOAPnuke, discarding reads with adapters, uncalled bases, mean Phred below 15, or no exact constant-primer or identifier match. High-quality paired reads were merged with COPE v1.2.5, and unique nucleotide sequences were defined as clonotypes. Clonotypes were aligned to IMGT TRBV, TRBD and TRBJ reference segments using MiTCR v1.1. The analysis was restricted to V-J combinations with a frequency above 0.0001, which together covered 99% to 99.2% of the repertoires. The TCS score was defined as F50 (clonal expansion) divided by E x V (chaos), with BLOSUM62-based TCRdist calculated between CDR3 peptides within each V-J. Welch's t-statistics and random forest reduced 500 to 650 V-J features to 13, which were used in a naive Bayes classifier (R e1071). TCRdb reprocessing: public reads trimmed at Q25 with fastp, clones called with MiXCR, in-frame beta chains kept. CDR3 protein sequences are deduplicated, and each keeps its most common genes and DNA. TCRdb assigned the V and J calls; the authors' analysis was not used. A total of around 520,000 distinct CDR3 sequences appear in this sample, around 13% of them only once. The top ten hold approximately 15% of the sample.

General findings and caveats noted by the study authors: During validation, the model predicted progression to ophthalmopathy a median of approximately 7 months ahead of onset, with around 71% sensitivity and 72% to 80% specificity. No statistical method was used to set the sample size in advance, and investigators knew the group allocation. A model built on a 13 V-J signature distinguished ophthalmopathy from stable hyperthyroidism, reaching 85% to 90% sensitivity and about 81% specificity in cross-validation and 80%/75% in testing. Most expanded thyroid clonotypes (frequency above 0.001) were also detected in blood, a finding suggesting that blood repertoires may reflect thyroid immune responses.

Stable Graves' hyperthyroidism was defined as no progression to ophthalmopathy during 18 months of follow-up. The hyperthyroidism patients were between 18 and 65 years old and newly diagnosed, with a disease duration of less than 2 months. Any patient with an uncontrolled infection, another autoimmune disease, pregnancy or lactation was excluded. Diagnoses were based on clinical symptoms, serum thyroxine and TRAb, thyroid ultrasound and orbital computed tomography. PBMCs were isolated from approximately 10 ml of fresh peripheral blood by Ficoll-Paque density gradient centrifugation. Total RNA was extracted with Trizol reagent, and quality was checked on an Agilent 2100 Bioanalyzer.

The rearranged segments are TRBV2 and TRBJ2-3; TRBD2 lines up with 12 middle nucleotides. The source of this sequence is a woman aged 40 to 50 with Graves' hyperthyroidism. The sequenced material came from blood. The nucleotide sequence reads TGTGCCAGCAGTCTACTAGCGGGGGGATCTAGCACAGATACGCAGTATTTT. The translation is CASSLLAGGSSTDTQYF.